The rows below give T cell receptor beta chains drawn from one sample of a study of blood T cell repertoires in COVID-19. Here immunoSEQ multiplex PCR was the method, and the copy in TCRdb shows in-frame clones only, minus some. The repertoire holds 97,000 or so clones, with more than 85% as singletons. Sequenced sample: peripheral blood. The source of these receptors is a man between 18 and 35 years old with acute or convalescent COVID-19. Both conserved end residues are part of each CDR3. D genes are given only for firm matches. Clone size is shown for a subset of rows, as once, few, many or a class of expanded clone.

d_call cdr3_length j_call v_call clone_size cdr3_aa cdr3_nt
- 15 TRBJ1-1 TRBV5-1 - CASSLILGRNTEAFF TGCGCCAGCAGTTTGATCTTGGGGAGGAACACTGAAGCTTTCTTT
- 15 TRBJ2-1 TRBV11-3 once CASSFGQGGNNEQFF TGTGCCAGCAGCTTTGGCCAGGGGGGTAACAATGAGCAGTTCTTC
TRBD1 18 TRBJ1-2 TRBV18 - CASSPFLDRAIPNYGYTF TGTGCCAGCTCACCATTTCTGGACAGGGCGATACCGAACTATGGCTACACCTTC
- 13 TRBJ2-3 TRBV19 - CASSSGHTDTQYF TGTGCCAGTAGTTCAGGGCACACAGATACGCAGTATTTT
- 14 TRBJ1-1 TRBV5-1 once CASSFTGWNTEAFF TGCGCCAGCAGCTTCACAGGCTGGAACACTGAAGCTTTCTTT
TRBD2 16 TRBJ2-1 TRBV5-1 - CASSLGASGTLDEQFF TGCGCCAGCAGCTTGGGGGCTAGCGGGACCTTGGATGAGCAGTTCTTC
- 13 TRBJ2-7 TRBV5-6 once CASSLTGFDEQYF TGTGCCAGCAGCTTGACAGGGTTCGACGAGCAGTACTTC
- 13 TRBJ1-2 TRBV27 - CASSFRGGYGYTF TGTGCCAGCAGTTTTCGGGGTGGCTATGGCTACACCTTC
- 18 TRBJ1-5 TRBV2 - CASSDPSVLQGSNQPQHF TGTGCCAGCAGTGACCCTTCCGTACTACAGGGATCCAATCAGCCCCAGCATTTT
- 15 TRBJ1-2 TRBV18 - CASSPSRQNNYGYTF TGTGCCAGCTCACCATCGAGACAAAATAACTATGGCTACACCTTC
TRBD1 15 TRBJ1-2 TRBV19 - CASSIDPTGKNGYTF TGTGCCAGTAGTATCGACCCGACAGGGAAAAATGGCTACACCTTC
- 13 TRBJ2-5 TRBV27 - CASSYQVQETQYF TGTGCCAGCAGTTATCAGGTCCAAGAGACCCAGTACTTC
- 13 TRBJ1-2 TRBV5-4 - CASSLQQVYGYTF TGTGCCAGCAGCTTACAACAGGTCTATGGCTACACCTTC
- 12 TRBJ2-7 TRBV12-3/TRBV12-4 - CASSPLSFEQYF TGTGCCAGCAGCCCCCTATCTTTCGAGCAGTACTTC
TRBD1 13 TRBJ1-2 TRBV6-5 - CASSYRQGDGYTF TGTGCCAGCAGTTACCGGCAGGGGGACGGCTACACCTTC
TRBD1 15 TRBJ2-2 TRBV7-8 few CASSLRSDRAGELFF TGTGCCAGCAGCTTAAGATCGGACAGGGCCGGGGAGCTGTTTTTT
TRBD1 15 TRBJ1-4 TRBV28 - CASSTVQGAGEKLFF TGTGCCAGCAGTACGGTCCAGGGGGCGGGGGAAAAACTGTTTTTT
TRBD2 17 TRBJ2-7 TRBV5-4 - CASSSPGGTSGNYEQYF TGTGCCAGCAGCTCCCCAGGGGGGACTAGCGGGAACTACGAGCAGTACTTC
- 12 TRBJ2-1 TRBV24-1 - CATSEQKNEQFF TGTGCCACCAGCGAACAGAAAAATGAGCAGTTCTTC
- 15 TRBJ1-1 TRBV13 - CASSLLGAGGTEAFF TGTGCCAGCAGCTTATTGGGGGCGGGAGGCACTGAAGCTTTCTTT